There are a few counts of the clone carrying this T cell receptor beta chain. Its target is not known. The data are from a study of blood T cells in healthy people across ages. Combining a sample-barcoded 5' primer with a J-beta primer mix, a second PCR ran for roughly 6 to 11 cycles. All cDNA molecules were each tagged by a template-switch adaptor with 12 random nucleotides. Each CDR3 protein is one row after TCRdb ran MiXCR on the 5' RACE reads. Of 920,000 or so distinct CDR3 sequences listed, over 35% were seen once; the top ten hold approximately 17%. The CDR3 contains 13 residues. The V segment lost 8 bases and the J segment 6 bases; nucleotides outside the gene matches: 4. Germline V lookup: CDR1 SNHLY, CDR2 FYNNEI. Study findings and constraints: Long-lived donors had more naive CD4+ cells and higher diversity than aged donors.

Sequenced: blood. The receptor comes from a woman aged 55-70 years in good health. The genes are TRBV2 and TRBJ1-6, with 7 bases that match TRBD1. In DNA, the CDR3 is TGTGCCAGCGGCCGGGACAGTAATTCACCCCTCCACTTT. Protein product: CASGRDSNSPLHF. The complete variable domain, with remaining parts taken from reference TRBV2 and TRBJ1-6, reads EPEVTQTPSHQVTQMGQEVILRCVPISNHLYFYWYRQILGQKVEFLVSFYNNEISEKSEIFDDQFSVERPDGSNFTLKIRSTKLEDSAMYFCASGRDSNSPLHFGNGTRLTVT.